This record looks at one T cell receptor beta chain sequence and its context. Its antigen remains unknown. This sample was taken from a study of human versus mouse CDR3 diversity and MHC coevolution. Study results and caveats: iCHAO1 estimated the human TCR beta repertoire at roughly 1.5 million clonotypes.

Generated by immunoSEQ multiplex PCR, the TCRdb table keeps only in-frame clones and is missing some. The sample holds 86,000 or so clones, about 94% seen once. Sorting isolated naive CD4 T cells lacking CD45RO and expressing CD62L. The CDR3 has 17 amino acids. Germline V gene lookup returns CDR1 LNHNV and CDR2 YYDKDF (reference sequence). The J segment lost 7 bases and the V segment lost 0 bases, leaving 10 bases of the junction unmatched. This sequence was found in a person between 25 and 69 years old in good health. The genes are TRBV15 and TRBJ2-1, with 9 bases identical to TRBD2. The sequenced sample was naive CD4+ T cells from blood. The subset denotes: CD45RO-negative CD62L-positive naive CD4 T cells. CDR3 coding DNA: TGTGCCACCAGCAGAGATCCGGGCGGGGGGGCCCTGAATGAGCAGTTCTTC. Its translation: CATSRDPGGGALNEQFF.